The present entry profiles one TCR beta chain with its context. The data belong to a study of blood T cell repertoires in COVID-19. Looking at the study overall: The cDNA or gDNA used as material had been derived from T cells, B-cell-depleted T cells, or PBMCs.

Original processing methods: Counts of nucleated cells, estimated from reference gene primer amplification, were obtained. The assay was immunoSEQ multiplex PCR, and TCRdb's table has in-frame clones only and misses some. Clone size and the V and J calls come from that table; the DNA yielded D and trimming. The sample lists 400,000 or so clones, around 90% occurring once. Germline CDR1 reads MNHEY; CDR2 reads SMNVEV (reference sequence). V was shortened by 5 bases and J by 2 bases, with 9 bases between the two germline ends. This CDR3 has 13 residues. The chain is built from TRBV27 and TRBJ1-1, with a tentative D call TRBD1 (5 bases). Sequences were obtained from peripheral blood. This TCR derives from a man between 18 and 29 years old with COVID-19, enrolled during active disease. The CDR3 nucleotides read TGTGCCAGCAGTCTAGACAGTAACACTGAAGCTTTCTTT. Protein sequence: CASSLDSNTEAFF.